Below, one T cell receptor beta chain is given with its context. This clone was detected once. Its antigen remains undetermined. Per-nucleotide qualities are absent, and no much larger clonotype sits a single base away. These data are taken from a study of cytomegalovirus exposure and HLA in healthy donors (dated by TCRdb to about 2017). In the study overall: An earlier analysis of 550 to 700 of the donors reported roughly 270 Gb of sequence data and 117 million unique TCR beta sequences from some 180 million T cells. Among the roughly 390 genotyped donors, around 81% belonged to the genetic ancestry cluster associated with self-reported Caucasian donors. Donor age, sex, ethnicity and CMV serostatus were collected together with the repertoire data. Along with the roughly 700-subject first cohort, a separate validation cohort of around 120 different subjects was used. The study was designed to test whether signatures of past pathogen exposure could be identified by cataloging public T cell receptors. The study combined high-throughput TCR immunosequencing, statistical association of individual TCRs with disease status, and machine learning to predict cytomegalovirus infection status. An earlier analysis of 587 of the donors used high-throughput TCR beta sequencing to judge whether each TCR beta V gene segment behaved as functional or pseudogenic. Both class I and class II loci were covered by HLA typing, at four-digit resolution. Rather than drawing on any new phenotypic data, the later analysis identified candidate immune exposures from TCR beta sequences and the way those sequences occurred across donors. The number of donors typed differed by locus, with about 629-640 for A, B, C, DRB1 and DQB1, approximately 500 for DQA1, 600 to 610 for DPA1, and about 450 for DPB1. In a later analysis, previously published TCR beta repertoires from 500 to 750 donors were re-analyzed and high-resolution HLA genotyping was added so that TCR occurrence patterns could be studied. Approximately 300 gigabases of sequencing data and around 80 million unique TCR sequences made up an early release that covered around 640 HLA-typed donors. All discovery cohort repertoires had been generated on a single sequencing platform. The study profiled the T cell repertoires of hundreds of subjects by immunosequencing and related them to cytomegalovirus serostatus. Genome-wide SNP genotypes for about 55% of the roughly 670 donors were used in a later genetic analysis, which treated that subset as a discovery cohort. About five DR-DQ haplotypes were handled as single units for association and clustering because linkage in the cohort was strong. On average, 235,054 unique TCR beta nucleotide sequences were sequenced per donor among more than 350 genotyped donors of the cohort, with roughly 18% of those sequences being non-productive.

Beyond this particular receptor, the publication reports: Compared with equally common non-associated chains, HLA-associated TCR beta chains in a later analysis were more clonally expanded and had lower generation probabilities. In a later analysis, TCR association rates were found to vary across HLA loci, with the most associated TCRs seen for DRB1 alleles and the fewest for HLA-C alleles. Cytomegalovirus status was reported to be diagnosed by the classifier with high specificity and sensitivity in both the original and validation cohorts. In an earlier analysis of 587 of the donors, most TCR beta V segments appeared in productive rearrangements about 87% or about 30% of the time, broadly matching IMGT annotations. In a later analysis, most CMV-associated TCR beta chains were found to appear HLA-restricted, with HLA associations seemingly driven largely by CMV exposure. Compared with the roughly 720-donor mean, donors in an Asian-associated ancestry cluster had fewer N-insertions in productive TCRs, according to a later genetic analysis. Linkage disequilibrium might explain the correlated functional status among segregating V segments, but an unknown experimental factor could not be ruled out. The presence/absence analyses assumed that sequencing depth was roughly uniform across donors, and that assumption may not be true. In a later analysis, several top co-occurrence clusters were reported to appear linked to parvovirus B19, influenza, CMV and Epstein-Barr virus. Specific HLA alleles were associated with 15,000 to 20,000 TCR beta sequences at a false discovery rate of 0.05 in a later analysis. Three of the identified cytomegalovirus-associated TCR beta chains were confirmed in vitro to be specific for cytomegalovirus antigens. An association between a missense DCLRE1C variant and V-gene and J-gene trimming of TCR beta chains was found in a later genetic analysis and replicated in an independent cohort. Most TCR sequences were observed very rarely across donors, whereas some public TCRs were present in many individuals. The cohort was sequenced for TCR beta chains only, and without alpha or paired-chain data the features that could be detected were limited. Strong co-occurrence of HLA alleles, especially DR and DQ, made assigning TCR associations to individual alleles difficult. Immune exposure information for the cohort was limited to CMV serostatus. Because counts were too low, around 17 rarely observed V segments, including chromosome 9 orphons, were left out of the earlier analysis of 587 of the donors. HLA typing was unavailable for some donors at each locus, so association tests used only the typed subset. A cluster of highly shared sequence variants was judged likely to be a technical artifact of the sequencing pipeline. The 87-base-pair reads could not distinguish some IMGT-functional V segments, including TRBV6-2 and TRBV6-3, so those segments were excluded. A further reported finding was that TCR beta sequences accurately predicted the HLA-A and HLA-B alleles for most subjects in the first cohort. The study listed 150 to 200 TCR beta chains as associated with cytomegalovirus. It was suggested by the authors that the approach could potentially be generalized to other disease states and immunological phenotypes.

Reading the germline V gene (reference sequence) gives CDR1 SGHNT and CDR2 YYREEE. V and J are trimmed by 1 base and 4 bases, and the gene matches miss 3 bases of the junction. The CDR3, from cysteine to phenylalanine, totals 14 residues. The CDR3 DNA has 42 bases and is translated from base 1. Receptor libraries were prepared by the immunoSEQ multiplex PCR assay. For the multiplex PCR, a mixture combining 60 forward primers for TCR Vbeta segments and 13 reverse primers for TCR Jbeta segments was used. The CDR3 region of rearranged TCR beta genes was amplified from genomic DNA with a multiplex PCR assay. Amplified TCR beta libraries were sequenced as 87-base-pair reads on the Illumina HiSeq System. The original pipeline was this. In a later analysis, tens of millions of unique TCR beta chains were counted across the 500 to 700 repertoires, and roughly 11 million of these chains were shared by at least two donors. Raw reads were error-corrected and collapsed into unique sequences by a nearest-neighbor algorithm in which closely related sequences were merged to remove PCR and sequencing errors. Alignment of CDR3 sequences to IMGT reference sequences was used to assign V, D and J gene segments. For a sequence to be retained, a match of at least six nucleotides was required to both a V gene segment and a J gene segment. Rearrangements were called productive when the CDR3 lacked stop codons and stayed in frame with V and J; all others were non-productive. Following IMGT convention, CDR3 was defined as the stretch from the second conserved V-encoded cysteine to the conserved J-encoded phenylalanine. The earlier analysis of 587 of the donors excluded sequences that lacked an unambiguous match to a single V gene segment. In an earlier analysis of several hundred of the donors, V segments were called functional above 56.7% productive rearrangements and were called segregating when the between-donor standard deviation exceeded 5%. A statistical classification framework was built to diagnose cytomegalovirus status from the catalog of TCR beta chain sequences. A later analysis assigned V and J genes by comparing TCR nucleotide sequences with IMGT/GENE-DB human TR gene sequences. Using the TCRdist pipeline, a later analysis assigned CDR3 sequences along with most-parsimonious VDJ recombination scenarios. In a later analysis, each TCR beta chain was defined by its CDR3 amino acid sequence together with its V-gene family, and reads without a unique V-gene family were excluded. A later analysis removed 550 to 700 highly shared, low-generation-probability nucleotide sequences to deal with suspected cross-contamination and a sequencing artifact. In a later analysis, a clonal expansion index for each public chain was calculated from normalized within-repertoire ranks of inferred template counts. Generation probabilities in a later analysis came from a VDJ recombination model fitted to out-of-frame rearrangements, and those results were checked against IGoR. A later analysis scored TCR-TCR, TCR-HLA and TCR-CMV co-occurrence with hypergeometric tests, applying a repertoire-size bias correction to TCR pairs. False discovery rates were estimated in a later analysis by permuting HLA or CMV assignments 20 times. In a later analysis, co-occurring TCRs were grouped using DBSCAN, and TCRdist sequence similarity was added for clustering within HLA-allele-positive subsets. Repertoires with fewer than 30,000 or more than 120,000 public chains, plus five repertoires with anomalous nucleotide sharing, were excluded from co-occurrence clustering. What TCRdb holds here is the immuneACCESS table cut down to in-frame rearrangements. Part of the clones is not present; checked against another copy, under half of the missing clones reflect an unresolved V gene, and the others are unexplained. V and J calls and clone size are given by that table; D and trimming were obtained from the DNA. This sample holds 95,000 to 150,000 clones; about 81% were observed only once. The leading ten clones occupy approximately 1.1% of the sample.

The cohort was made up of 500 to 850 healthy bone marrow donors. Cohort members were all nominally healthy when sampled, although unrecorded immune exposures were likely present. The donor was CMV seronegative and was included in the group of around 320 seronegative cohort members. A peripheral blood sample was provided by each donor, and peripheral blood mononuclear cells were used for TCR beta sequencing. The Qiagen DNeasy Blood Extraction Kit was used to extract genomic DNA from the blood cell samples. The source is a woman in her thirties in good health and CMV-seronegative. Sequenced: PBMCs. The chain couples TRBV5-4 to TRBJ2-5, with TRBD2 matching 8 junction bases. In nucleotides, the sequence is TGTGCCAGCAGCTTGAACGGGGGGGGAGAGACCCAGTACTTC. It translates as CASSLNGGGETQYF.